The 24 T cell receptor beta chains given below trace back to one sample, sequenced in a study of T cells in Graves' hyperthyroidism and ophthalmopathy. The TCR beta CDR3 regions underwent amplification using RNA transcripts as the source. The HTBI primer set was used in a first-round RT-PCR of the TCR CDR3. Each CDR3 protein gets one entry after TCRdb re-called the multiplex PCR reads with MiXCR. Here the sample spans around 620,000 distinct CDR3 sequences, approximately 44% being singletons. Sequenced sample: peripheral blood or thyroid tissue (not recorded which). These receptors originate from an adult woman with Graves' disease, either hyperthyroidism or ophthalmopathy (not recorded which).

Points on this clonotype: One end of the junction varies from germline; a read error may be responsible. This chain's CDR3 is CAGSSKDSFQETQYF. CDR3 nucleotides: TGTGCCGGCAGCTCCAAGGACAGCTTCCAAGAGACCCAGTACTTC. The chain recombines TRBV6-1 with TRBJ2-5, with D possibly matching TRBD1 (6 bases). Germline V gene lookup returns CDR1 MNHNS and CDR2 SASEGT. This CDR3 has 15 residues.

This clonotype appeared many times. The V call is TRBV7-9, the J call TRBJ2-7, with D unclear. V gave up 3 bases and J gave up 3 bases, with 12 bases separating them. The CDR3 contains 14 residues. Germline-derived CDR1 and CDR2 are SEHNR and FQNEAQ (reference sequence). CDR3 in amino acids: CASSLTEELYEQYF. Written as DNA, the CDR3 is TGTGCCAGCAGCTTGACGGAAGAACTCTACGAGCAGTACTTC.

As regards this clonotype: At one boundary the junction diverges from the germline segment, which might be a read error. V gene TRBV5-1 combines with J gene TRBJ1-2; TRBD1 is a possible D gene (6 bases). This CDR3 comprises 14 residues. Germline CDR1 and CDR2: SGHRS and YFSETQ. CDR3 loop: CASSSGEGNYGYTF. The CDR3 nucleotides are TGTGCCAGCAGCTCAGGGGAGGGGAACTATGGCTACACCTTC.

This clonotype was seen at least ten times. The rearrangement joins TRBV14 to TRBJ2-5, with 9 bases fitting TRBD1. J lost 4 bases, V lost 5 bases, and 8 bases had no gene match. This CDR3 comprises 15 residues. Germline CDR1 is SGHDN and CDR2 is FVKESK. For the CDR3, the DNA is TGTGCCAGCAGCAAACTGACAGGGGGTCGAGAGACCCAGTACTTC. Its translation is CASSKLTGGRETQYF.

This clonotype has just a few counts. The chain employs TRBV29-1 and TRBJ1-1; a possible D gene is TRBD1 (5 bases). CDR3 length equals 15 residues. Looked up from germline, CDR1 is SQVTM and CDR2 is ANQGSEA. V was trimmed by 4 bases and J by 3 bases, leaving 18 bases between them. This CDR3 is CSVGVGTGKYTEAFF. CDR3 nucleotides: TGCAGCGTTGGGGTTGGGACCGGTAAATACACTGAAGCTTTCTTT.

This sequence joins TRBV6-2 or TRBV6-3 and TRBJ2-7; no clear D. This CDR3 is 12 amino acids long. In germline, CDR1 is MNHEY, CDR2 SVGEGT. Trimming cost V 5 bases and J 3 bases, with 8 bases left between them. CDR3: CASSDRFYEQYF. The CDR3 DNA sequence: TGTGCCAGCAGTGACCGATTCTACGAGCAGTACTTC.

The chain links TRBV27 to TRBJ1-2, with D maybe TRBD1 (5 bases). This CDR3 is 17 amino acids long. V lost 2 bases to trimming and J lost 5 bases, with 21 bases between them. CDR1 is MNHEY and CDR2 is SMNVEV in the germline V gene (reference sequence). The CDR3 reads CASSLRPGSHSFYGYTF. The CDR3 region has the DNA TGTGCCAGCAGTTTAAGGCCAGGGTCTCATTCCTTTTATGGCTACACCTTC.

This clonotype occurred many times. The chain employs TRBV5-1 and TRBJ1-1; TRBD1 might be the D (6 bases). CDR3 size: 14 residues. The ends were cut back, 5 bases at V and 3 bases at J, with 14 bases in the middle. CDR1 is SGHRS, CDR2 YFSETQ, per germline. Here the CDR3 reads CASRGASFDTEAFF. CDR3 sequence (DNA): TGCGCCAGCAGGGGGGCATCGTTCGACACTGAAGCTTTCTTT.

This clonotype was observed once. In DNA, the CDR3 is TGTGCCAGCAGACCGGACTGGGGGGAGACCCAGTACTTC. As protein: CASRPDWGETQYF. The chain employs TRBV11-2 and TRBJ2-5; tentatively, D is TRBD1 or TRBD2 (5 bases each). Trimming removed 6 bases at V and 5 bases at J, with 13 bases between. Germline V gene data show CDR1 as SGHAT and CDR2 as FQNNGV. The CDR3 sequence is 13 residues long.

This clonotype occurred many times. V usage is TRBV11-2 and J usage is TRBJ2-7; 12 nucleotides agree with TRBD2. With 5 bases clipped from V and 1 base from J, the junction kept 3 bases outside the gene matches. The CDR3 is 15 amino acids. Germline V gives CDR1 SGHAT, CDR2 FQNNGV. As DNA, the CDR3 is TGTGCCAGCAGCAATCTAGCGGGAGGGTCCTACGAGCAGTACTTC. It yields the protein CASSNLAGGSYEQYF.

Ten or more counts support this clonotype. The CDR3 sequence: CAISRQGGQETQYF. The DNA of the CDR3 is TGTGCCATCAGTCGACAGGGAGGACAAGAGACCCAGTACTTC. The genes are TRBV10-3 and TRBJ2-5; D is perhaps TRBD1 (7 bases). Germline loops: CDR1 ENHRY, CDR2 SYGVKD. Trimming pared 5 bases from V and 2 bases from J, leaving 12 bases between. The CDR3 is made up of 14 amino acids.

This clonotype appeared a few times. The V and J genes are TRBV6-5 and TRBJ2-7, with 10 bases lining up with TRBD2. The CDR3 is made up of 15 amino acids. Trimming cost V 0 bases and J 4 bases; bases outside gene matches: 3. CDR1 is MNHEY, CDR2 SVGAGI, per germline. For the CDR3, the DNA is TGTGCCAGCAGTTACTCCCAGCGGGAGGGGTACGAGCAGTACTTC. It codes for CASSYSQREGYEQYF.

V gene TRBV25-1 combines with J gene TRBJ1-1; possibly TRBD1 for D (5 bases). V dropped 5 bases and J dropped 9 bases, with 16 bases sitting between them. Germline V gene data show CDR1 as MGHDK and CDR2 as SYGVNS. CDR3 size: 13 residues. The CDR3, as DNA: TGTGCCAGCAGTTTAAAATCAGGGACTAAAGCTTTCTTT. Amino acids: CASSLKSGTKAFF.

The chain couples TRBV24-1 to TRBJ2-3, with D tentatively TRBD1 (5 bases). This CDR3 is built from 12 residues. Germline CDR1 is KGHDR and CDR2 is SFDVKD. V was pared by 8 bases and J by 4 bases, with 9 bases between. As DNA, the CDR3 is TGTGCCACCACAGGGAACTCAGATACGCAGTATTTT. Translation gives CATTGNSDTQYF.

This clonotype came up a few times. V usage is TRBV30 and J usage is TRBJ1-1; possibly TRBD1 for D (6 bases). CDR3 length equals 14 residues. The V gene's germline CDR1 is GTSNPN and CDR2 SVGIG (reference sequence). V lost 4 bases to trimming and J lost 6 bases, with 18 bases between them. The chain's CDR3 is CAWTTSGAGAEAFF. CDR3 DNA: TGTGCCTGGACCACCTCAGGGGCGGGCGCTGAAGCTTTCTTT.

This clonotype was seen more than once but under ten times. V usage is TRBV29-1 and J usage is TRBJ1-1; D gene uncertain. Germline assignment: CDR1 SQVTM and CDR2 ANQGSEA. The V and J ends lost 7 bases and 2 bases respectively, with 5 bases between them. This CDR3 is built from 10 residues. CDR3 amino acids: CSDGNTEAFF. DNA of the CDR3: TGCAGCGACGGTAACACTGAAGCTTTCTTT. The full variable domain, in which reference TRBV29-1 and TRBJ1-1 provide the parts outside the CDR3, is SAVISQKPSRDICQRGTSLTIQCQVDSQVTMMFWYRQQPGQSLTLIATANQGSEATYESGFVIDKFPISRPNLTFSTLTVSNMSPEDSSIYLCSDGNTEAFFGQGTRLTVV.

This chain uses TRBV7-2 with TRBJ1-2, with D hard to call. V shed 3 bases and J shed 2 bases, with 22 bases lying between them. CDR3 length: 18 residues. The germline gives CDR1 SGHTA, CDR2 FQGNSA. The DNA of the CDR3 is TGTGCCAGCAGCTTTCCGGACGTAACGGCAATACTCAACTATGGCTACACCTTC. The encoded protein is CASSFPDVTAILNYGYTF.

This clonotype was seen many times. This chain connects TRBV2 to TRBJ1-6; weak D call: TRBD1 (5 bases). The germline V gene encodes CDR1 SNHLY and CDR2 FYNNEI. The CDR3 has 13 amino acids. V lost 6 bases and J lost 9, with 12 bases in between. The CDR3 sequence is CASRQGFGSPLHF. The CDR3 bases are TGTGCCAGCAGGCAGGGCTTTGGTTCACCCCTCCACTTT.

V and J are TRBV7-3 and TRBJ2-5; D is possibly TRBD1 or TRBD2 (6 bases each). V lost 3 bases and J 4 bases, leaving 18 bases between the germline ends. CDR3 length equals 16 residues. Germline V CDR1 and CDR2: SGHTA, FQGTGA. The CDR3 coding sequence is TGTGCCAGCAGCTTCGGGGGCGGACAAAGAGGAGAGACCCAGTACTTC. Its protein is CASSFGGGQRGETQYF.

The chain couples TRBV2 to TRBJ1-1; 7 nucleotides match TRBD1. The V gene's germline CDR1 is SNHLY and CDR2 FYNNEI. V trimming: 2 bases; J trimming: 11 bases; junction bases outside the gene matches: 11. CDR3 length: 14 residues. The CDR3: CASSEMRQGGGAFF. The CDR3 nucleotides are TGTGCCAGCAGTGAAATGCGACAGGGAGGGGGGGCTTTCTTT.

V gene TRBV20-1 combines with J gene TRBJ2-7, with TRBD2 matching over 9 bases. Trimming took 6 bases from V and 2 from J; bases not matched to a gene: 2. The CDR3 length is 12 residues. In germline, CDR1 is DFQATT, CDR2 SNEGSKA (reference sequence). The CDR3 loop is CSAGTSTYEQYF. CDR3 nucleotides: TGCAGTGCGGGGACTAGCACCTACGAGCAGTACTTC.

This chain's CDR3 is CASSRPLAGNTGELFF. The CDR3 region has the DNA TGTGCCAGCAGCCGCCCTCTAGCGGGCAACACCGGGGAGCTGTTTTTT. The V and J genes are TRBV7-9 and TRBJ2-2, with TRBD2 matching 8 bases. The CDR3 extends over 16 amino acids. Germline V gene data show CDR1 as SEHNR and CDR2 as FQNEAQ (reference sequence). V lost 5 bases, J lost 2 bases, and 7 bases stayed unmatched.

This clonotype was counted many times. The gene calls are TRBV7-8 and TRBJ2-7; D gene ambiguous. The V end was cut by 1 base, the J end by 5 bases, with 12 bases between. CDR1 and CDR2 from the germline V gene are SGHVS and FQNEAQ. The CDR3 runs 14 residues. The CDR3 region is CASSLEAGRDEQYF. CDR3 sequence (DNA): TGTGCCAGCAGCTTAGAGGCAGGAAGGGACGAGCAGTACTTC.

The chain combines TRBV29-1 with TRBJ1-1; D unclear. The CDR3 contains 13 residues. Trimming took 5 bases from V and 5 from J, leaving 15 bases between them. Germline lookup yields CDR1 SQVTM and CDR2 ANQGSEA. DNA for the CDR3: TGCAGCGTTCCCCAGGCCGCGGGGACTGAAGCTTTCTTT. This encodes CSVPQAAGTEAFF. The variable domain in full, completed from reference TRBV29-1 and TRBJ1-1, reads SAVISQKPSRDICQRGTSLTIQCQVDSQVTMMFWYRQQPGQSLTLIATANQGSEATYESGFVIDKFPISRPNLTFSTLTVSNMSPEDSSIYLCSVPQAAGTEAFFGQGTRLTVV.